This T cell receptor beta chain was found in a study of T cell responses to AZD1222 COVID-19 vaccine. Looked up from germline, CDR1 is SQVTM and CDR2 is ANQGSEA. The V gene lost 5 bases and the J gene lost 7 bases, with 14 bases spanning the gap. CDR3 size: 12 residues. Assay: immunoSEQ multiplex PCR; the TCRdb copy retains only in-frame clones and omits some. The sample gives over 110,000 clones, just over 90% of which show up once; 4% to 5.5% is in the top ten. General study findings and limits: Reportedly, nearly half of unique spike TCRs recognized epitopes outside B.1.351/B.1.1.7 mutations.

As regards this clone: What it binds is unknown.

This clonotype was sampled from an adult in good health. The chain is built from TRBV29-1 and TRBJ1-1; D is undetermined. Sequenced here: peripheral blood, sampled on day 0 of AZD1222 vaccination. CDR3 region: CSVSWAVNEAFF. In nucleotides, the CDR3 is TGCAGCGTTTCGTGGGCGGTTAATGAAGCTTTCTTT.